Listed below are T cell receptor beta chains from one sample, sequenced in a study of blood T cell repertoires in COVID-19. Data came from immunoSEQ multiplex PCR; TCRdb stores just in-frame clones and leaves some out. The top ten clones hold roughly 2.6% of a sample with about 220,000 clones, 70% to 90% of them seen once. The specimen sequenced was peripheral blood. The receptors derive from a man between 50 and 59 years old who had recovered from COVID-19. Each CDR3 is given with its conserved first and last residue. D genes are given only for firm matches. Clone size appears in some rows only: once, few, many, or a class for an expanded clone.

TRBD1 . TRBJ1-6 TRBV28 TGTGCCAGCCGACAGGGGTGGAATTCACCCCTCCACTTT CASRQGWNSPLHF
TRBD2 . TRBJ2-2 TRBV3-1/TRBV3-2 TGTGCCAGCAGCCAAGAACTAGCGGGGCCCGTCGGGGAGCTGTTTTTT CASSQELAGPVGELFF
. . TRBJ2-4 TRBV10-3 TGTGCCATCAGTGAGTCGGCCGGGGGTGTAAACATTCAGTACTTC CAISESAGGVNIQYF
TRBD1 . TRBJ2-1 TRBV28 TGTGCCAGCAGTCCCCCGACAGGGGGCATATATGAGCAGTTCTTC CASSPPTGGIYEQFF
TRBD1 . TRBJ1-2 TRBV19 TGTGCCAGTAGATCTCCGGGACAGGGGGTATCCTATGGCTACACCTTC CASRSPGQGVSYGYTF
. . TRBJ1-3 TRBV6-5 TGTGCCAGCCAGGAAAGGCGTTCGAACGGAAACACCATATATTTT CASQERRSNGNTIYF
TRBD1 . TRBJ2-7 TRBV5-1 TGCGCCAGCAGCGTCCCACAGGGGGGCGAGCAGTACTTC CASSVPQGGEQYF
. . TRBJ2-1 TRBV9 TGTGCCAGCAGCGTAGACAGAGATGAGCAGTTCTTC CASSVDRDEQFF
TRBD2 . TRBJ2-1 TRBV24-1 TGTGCCACCAGTGGGGGGCTAGCGGGAGTCGGCAATGAGCAGTTCTTC CATSGGLAGVGNEQFF
. . TRBJ1-3 TRBV7-8 TGTGCCGGGGCGGGATCTGGAAACACCATATATTTT CAGAGSGNTIYF
. . TRBJ1-1 TRBV28 TGTGCCAGCAGTACGATGACAAGGAACACTGAAGCTTTCTTT CASSTMTRNTEAFF
. . TRBJ1-3 TRBV7-9 TGTGCCAGCAGCTTAGTGGGGAGCTCTGGAAACACCATATATTTT CASSLVGSSGNTIYF
. . TRBJ1-1 TRBV20-1 TGCAGTGCTAGAAGAGGGGGAGACGCTTTCTTT CSARRGGDAFF
. . TRBJ2-1 TRBV3-1/TRBV3-2 TGTGCCAGCAGCCAAGATCTTATCCTAAATGAGCAGTTCTTC CASSQDLILNEQFF
. . TRBJ2-7 TRBV3-1/TRBV3-2 TGTGCCAGCAGCCAAGATGTCCCGGGGTCCCACGAGCAGTACTTC CASSQDVPGSHEQYF
. few TRBJ1-5 TRBV18 TGTGCCAGCTCACCCCAGGGTAGCAATCAGCCCCAGCATTTT CASSPQGSNQPQHF
. . TRBJ2-5 TRBV19 TGTGCCAGTAGTCCCCGGGACGGGGGGCGTGATGGCCAGTACTTC CASSPRDGGRDGQYF
. . TRBJ1-6 TRBV7-6 TGTGCCAGCAGCTTAGTAGAGGGCAGCCTCCCCTATAATTCACCCCTCCACTTT CASSLVEGSLPYNSPLHF
. . TRBJ1-2 TRBV9 TGTGCCAGCAGCGTAGTCACTGCTAACTATGGCTACACCTTC CASSVVTANYGYTF
TRBD2 . TRBJ2-1 TRBV10-2 TGCGCCGGGGCTAGCGGGATATACAATGAGCAGTTCTTC CAGASGIYNEQFF
. . TRBJ1-1 TRBV24-1 TGTGCCACCAGTGACCCTAATGGGGGCGCAGACAAGGCTTTCTTT CATSDPNGGADKAFF
TRBD1 . TRBJ2-1 TRBV4-1 TGCGCCAGCAGCCGAGGGACAGGGAGCAATGAGCAGTTCTTC CASSRGTGSNEQFF
TRBD1 once TRBJ2-7 TRBV4-1 TGCGCCAGCAGCCAAGCTACGACAGGGGGCTATGGTGAGCAGTACTTC CASSQATTGGYGEQYF
TRBD2 . TRBJ2-1 TRBV27 TGTGCCAGCAGATCCCCAGGAGCGGGAAGGTTACACAATGAGCAGTTCTTC CASRSPGAGRLHNEQFF
. . TRBJ1-2 TRBV28 TGTGCCAGCAGTTTTGTCTCTCGGGGGGGCTACACCTTC CASSFVSRGGYTF
. . TRBJ2-5 TRBV24-1 TGTGCCACCAGTGATTCCTACAGGGCCGGACTTCAAGAGACCCAGTACTTC CATSDSYRAGLQETQYF
. . TRBJ1-4 TRBV28 TGTGCCAGCAGCTGGGGTGGCCTCCGGGGAGAAAAACTGTTTTTT CASSWGGLRGEKLFF
. . TRBJ1-5 TRBV6-6 TGTGCCAGCAGTTCCGAGACAGCCTATAGCAATCAGCCCCAGCATTTT CASSSETAYSNQPQHF
TRBD2 . TRBJ2-2 TRBV5-1 TGCGCCAGCAGACCCTCTGCTAGCGGTGGGGCCACCGGGGAGCTGTTTTTT CASRPSASGGATGELFF
. . TRBJ2-7 TRBV28 TGTGCCAGCAGTGACCACCTCCGCCAGGCCGAGCAGTACTTC CASSDHLRQAEQYF
. . TRBJ1-2 TRBV6-5 TGTGCCAGCACCAAGACAGGATATGGCTACACCTTC CASTKTGYGYTF
. once TRBJ2-1 TRBV20-1 TGCAGTGCTAGTTCATACAATGAGCAGTTCTTC CSASSYNEQFF
. few TRBJ1-1 TRBV6-5 TGTGCCAGCAGGGCCAGGGAGAACACTGAAGCTTTCTTT CASRARENTEAFF
TRBD2 once TRBJ2-7 TRBV20-1 TGCAGTGCTAGTGGGACTAGCGGGAAGAGCTCCTACGAGCAGTACTTC CSASGTSGKSSYEQYF
TRBD1 . TRBJ2-2 TRBV5-8 TGTGCCAGCAGCTTTTGGTCCAGGGGGCAAAAGCTGTTTTTT CASSFWSRGQKLFF
. . TRBJ2-7 TRBV11-3 TGTGCCAGCAGCCCTACGTCTCAGGGTAGCGAGCAGTACTTC CASSPTSQGSEQYF
TRBD1 . TRBJ1-2 TRBV12-3/TRBV12-4 TGTGCCAGCAGTGAGACAGGGGGCTTTGGCTACACCTTC CASSETGGFGYTF
TRBD2 . TRBJ2-1 TRBV4-1 TGCGCCAGCAGCCAGGACGCCGGGACTAGCGGCTACAATGAGCAGTTCTTC CASSQDAGTSGYNEQFF
. . TRBJ1-4 TRBV9 TGTGCCAGCAGCCTTTCACCGGGAACTAATGAAAAACTGTTTTTT CASSLSPGTNEKLFF
. . TRBJ2-2 TRBV7-9 TGTGCCAGCACACAGTTGAACACCGGGGAGCTGTTTTTT CASTQLNTGELFF
TRBD2 . TRBJ2-7 TRBV9 TGTGCCAGCAGCGTAGAAGCGGGGGGTGTCTACGAGCAGTACTTC CASSVEAGGVYEQYF
. . TRBJ2-5 TRBV13 TGTGCCAGCAGCTTAGAGGGCGGGTCCCACCAAGAGACCCAGTACTTC CASSLEGGSHQETQYF
TRBD1 . TRBJ2-7 TRBV12-5 TGTGCTAGTGGTTTGTTACCGGGACAGATCTCCTACGAGCAGTACTTC CASGLLPGQISYEQYF
TRBD2 . TRBJ2-2 TRBV9 TGTGCCAGCAACAGGCGCGGGAGGAACACCGGGGAGCTGTTTTTT CASNRRGRNTGELFF
. few TRBJ1-2 TRBV30 TGTGCCTGGAACGGGATTAACTATGGCTACACCTTC CAWNGINYGYTF
TRBD1 . TRBJ1-1 TRBV4-1 TGCGCCAGCAGCCATTCGGACAGGGAAAGGTCTGAAGCTTTCTTT CASSHSDRERSEAFF
. . TRBJ1-5 TRBV28 TGTGCCACCCAAAGCCGTCAGCCCCAGCATTTT CATQSRQPQHF
. . TRBJ2-7 TRBV10-3 TGTGCCATCAGTGAGCGCGGTAGTCGCGACGAGCAGTACTTC CAISERGSRDEQYF
. . TRBJ2-3 TRBV5-6 TGTGCCAGCAGCTTTGTCGTAGATACGCAGTATTTT CASSFVVDTQYF
TRBD2 . TRBJ2-7 TRBV7-8 TGTGCCAGCAGCTTAAACTTCCTAGCGGGAGTTTCCGAGCAGTACTTC CASSLNFLAGVSEQYF
. . TRBJ2-1 TRBV6-5 TGTGCCAGCAGTTATCTAGGGGCACCGAATGAGCAGTTCTTC CASSYLGAPNEQFF
TRBD2 . TRBJ2-3 TRBV28 TGTGCCAGCAGTTTCCCCACCCTCACTAGCGGCACCCGCACAGATACGCAGTATTTT CASSFPTLTSGTRTDTQYF
TRBD2 . TRBJ2-7 TRBV6-1 TGTGCCAGCAGTGAGCGGGGGTACGAGCAGTACTTC CASSERGYEQYF
TRBD1 . TRBJ1-6 TRBV2 TGTGCCAGCAGTGGGCAGGGGGTCAATTCACCCCTCCACTTT CASSGQGVNSPLHF
. . TRBJ2-4 TRBV6-6 TGTGCCAGCAGCCTGACTCTATCAGAAAACATTCAGTACTTC CASSLTLSENIQYF
TRBD2 . TRBJ2-7 TRBV27 TGTGCCAGCAGTGGGCTAGCGGATCCCTACGAGCAGTACTTC CASSGLADPYEQYF
. . TRBJ2-6 TRBV19 TGTGCCAGTAGTATAAGAGGGGGATCCGGGGCCAACGTCCTGACTTTC CASSIRGGSGANVLTF